This TCR beta chain was identified during a study of resident and recirculating memory T cells in vitiligo. Clones were read by immunoSEQ multiplex PCR, and TCRdb kept only the in-frame ones, dropping some. This sample carries around 78,000 clones, 92% of them seen once, and the ten largest clones take roughly 5%. Germline CDR1 is LNHDA and CDR2 is SQIVND (reference sequence). Trimming cost V 3 bases and J 4 bases, with 15 bases left between them. This CDR3 contains 15 residues. The rearrangement links TRBV19 to TRBJ2-5, with D maybe TRBD1 (6 bases). This receptor was identified in a male donor with vitiligo. Sequenced input: blood. In DNA, the CDR3 is TGTGCCAGTAGTATGGGGGCAGCCGGAGGAGAGACCCAGTACTTC. Its translation is CASSMGAAGGETQYF.